The 8 T cell receptor beta chains below all came from one sample that was sequenced in a study of cytomegalovirus exposure and HLA in healthy donors. The PCR had 60 Vbeta and 13 Jbeta primers. Repertoires were generated with immunoSEQ multiplex PCR, while TCRdb's copy carries only in-frame clones and drops some. The table has approximately 140,000 clones, roughly 69% seen once. The material sequenced was PBMCs. These receptors were obtained from a human donor in good health.

The V call is TRBV7-9, the J call TRBJ1-4; no reliable D call. The CDR3 runs to 12 residues. CDR1 and CDR2 from the germline V gene are SEHNR and FQNEAQ (reference sequence). The V end lost 0 bases, the J end lost 8 bases, and 4 bases lay between the germline ends. This chain's CDR3 is CASSLALEKLFF. In nucleotides, the CDR3 is TGTGCCAGCAGCTTAGCGCTAGAAAAACTGTTTTTT.

This sequence joins TRBV13 and TRBJ2-1; D might be TRBD2 (6 bases). The ends were cut back, 6 bases at V and 5 bases at J, with 17 bases in the middle. The V gene's germline CDR1 is PRHDT and CDR2 FYEKMQ (reference sequence). This CDR3 comprises 15 residues. The CDR3 DNA follows: TGTGCCAGCAGGGAGGGAGGATTTATCCACAATGAGCAGTTCTTC. Its translation is CASREGGFIHNEQFF.

The V gene is TRBV19, the J gene TRBJ1-1, with 8 bases lining up with TRBD1. The CDR3 consists of 13 residues. The J segment lost 5 bases and the V segment lost 8 bases, leaving 7 bases of the junction unmatched. The V gene's germline CDR1 is LNHDA and CDR2 SQIVND (reference sequence). CDR3 coding DNA: TGTGCCAGTTCGACAGGGGTGAGAACTGAAGCTTTCTTT. This sequence encodes CASSTGVRTEAFF.

This clone was counted a single time. This chain links TRBV25-1 with TRBJ1-2; tentatively, D is TRBD1 (6 bases). The CDR3 is 14 residues long. Trimming cost V 7 bases and J 8 bases, with 20 bases left between them. The germline V gene encodes CDR1 MGHDK and CDR2 SYGVNS. The CDR3 sequence: CASTAKAQGLGYTF. CDR3 DNA: TGTGCCAGCACAGCCAAAGCCCAGGGGCTGGGCTACACCTTC.

The chain employs TRBV6-6 and TRBJ2-7; D perhaps matches TRBD1 (6 bases). Trimming took off 4 bases at V and 4 bases at J, with 11 bases between the two ends. Germline lookup yields CDR1 MNHNY and CDR2 SVGAGI (reference sequence). The CDR3 loop spans 13 amino acids. CDR3 region: CASSLQGGYEQYF. The CDR3 nucleotides read TGTGCCAGCAGTTTACAGGGTGGGTACGAGCAGTACTTC.

The genes are TRBV28 and TRBJ2-1; the match to TRBD2 covers 7 bases. Germline CDR1 is MDHEN and CDR2 is SYDVKM. J lost 7 bases, V lost 5 bases, and 17 bases had no gene match. The CDR3 is 17 residues long. Here the CDR3 DNA reads TGTGCCAGCAGTCTACCGCCGTTGCCGGGAGGACGGAATGAGCAGTTCTTC. Protein sequence: CASSLPPLPGGRNEQFF.

This rearrangement joins TRBV7-2 to TRBJ1-2, with TRBD1 matching 9 bases. J gave up 7 bases and V 2 bases, and 5 bases lay outside the gene matches. This CDR3 has 14 residues. Germline assignment: CDR1 SGHTA and CDR2 FQGNSA. CDR3 in amino acids: CASSLRDRVAGYTF. CDR3 sequence (DNA): TGTGCCAGCAGCTTACGGGACAGGGTTGCTGGCTACACCTTC. Filled out from reference TRBV7-2 and TRBJ1-2, the complete variable domain reads GAGVSQSPSNKVTEKGKDVELRCDPISGHTALYWYRQSLGQGLEFLIYFQGNSAPDKSGLPSDRFSAERTGGSVSTLTIQRTQQEDSAVYLCASSLRDRVAGYTFGSGTRLTVV.

The V gene is TRBV6-6, the J gene TRBJ1-1; D may be TRBD1 (5 bases). The CDR3 is made up of 16 amino acids. Germline-derived CDR1 and CDR2 are MNHNY and SVGAGI (reference sequence). Trimming cost V 3 bases and J 4 bases, with 18 bases left between them. CDR3: CASSYSDPGRSTEAFF. The DNA for the CDR3 is TGTGCCAGCAGTTATTCCGATCCAGGGCGGAGCACTGAAGCTTTCTTT.